One sample yielded the 26 T cell receptor beta chains listed below, sequenced in a study of blood T cell repertoires in COVID-19. Sequencing used immunoSEQ multiplex PCR; TCRdb keeps in-frame clones, though not all of them. The repertoire holds fewer than 90,000 clones, with 86% as singletons. The sequenced material came from peripheral blood. The receptors derive from a man older than 75 in a cohort sampled during active COVID-19.

The chain uses TRBV5-1 and TRBJ1-1; maybe TRBD1 (5 bases). Germline V gene sequence: CDR1 SGHRS, CDR2 YFSETQ. V dropped 4 bases and J dropped 1 base, with 23 bases sitting between them. The CDR3 has 18 amino acids. CDR3 nucleotide sequence: TGCGCCAGCAGCACCCCAAACACGGGGGTAGGGCCGAACACTGAAGCTTTCTTT. It encodes CASSTPNTGVGPNTEAFF.

The V gene is TRBV11-3, the J gene TRBJ2-2; TRBD1 matches at 9 bases. The CDR3 length is 17 residues. V trimming: 7 bases; J trimming: 2 bases; junction bases outside the gene matches: 11. Germline assignment: CDR1 SGHNT and CDR2 YENEEA. CDR3: CASTPGTGQGNTGELFF. The CDR3 DNA reads as TGTGCCAGCACCCCGGGGACGGGACAGGGCAACACCGGGGAGCTGTTTTTT.

J is TRBJ1-1 and V is TRBV11-2; 9 nucleotides agree with TRBD1. Germline CDR1 and CDR2: SGHAT and FQNNGV. V dropped 2 bases and J dropped 2; count of bases not matched to a gene: 3. This CDR3 has 15 residues. This CDR3 reads CASSLRTGANTEAFF. CDR3 bases: TGTGCCAGCAGCTTAAGGACAGGGGCTAACACTGAAGCTTTCTTT.

This clone was detected a few times. This chain links TRBV5-5 with TRBJ1-5, with D uncertain. The germline V gene has CDR1 SGHKS and CDR2 YYEKEE (reference sequence). This CDR3 is 15 amino acids long. Deletions cut 2 bases from V and 0 bases from J, with 9 bases between. CDR3 nucleotides: TGTGCCAGCAGCTTAGACGGAGATAGCAATCAGCCCCAGCATTTT. Protein sequence: CASSLDGDSNQPQHF.

The genes are TRBV7-2 and TRBJ2-3; D possibly corresponds to TRBD1 (6 bases). The ends were cut back, 5 bases at V and 5 bases at J, with 11 bases in the middle. The germline V gene has CDR1 SGHTA and CDR2 FQGNSA. The CDR3 is 13 amino acids. CDR3 sequence reads: CASSGQRGDTQYF. In DNA, the CDR3 is TGTGCCAGCAGCGGACAGAGGGGAGATACGCAGTATTTT.

This clone was recorded only once. The rearrangement uses TRBV6-1 and TRBJ1-1, with D unclear. The V gene lost 0 bases and the J gene lost 10 bases, with 15 bases spanning the gap. The CDR3 extends over 14 amino acids. Germline loops: CDR1 MNHNS, CDR2 SASEGT. CDR3 in amino acids: CASSEAGLLVGAFF. Here the CDR3 DNA reads TGTGCCAGCAGTGAAGCCGGACTATTGGTCGGAGCTTTCTTT.

This chain joins TRBV10-3 and TRBJ2-1, with 10 bases that match TRBD1. The length of the CDR3 is 14 residues. Looked up from germline, CDR1 is ENHRY and CDR2 is SYGVKD. V gave up 6 bases and J gave up 2 bases; unmatched junction bases: 1. The CDR3: CAISGQGAYNEQFF. Written as DNA, the CDR3 is TGTGCCATCAGCGGACAGGGGGCCTACAATGAGCAGTTCTTC.

V gene TRBV29-1 combines with J gene TRBJ1-1, with 8 bases identical to TRBD1. The germline gives CDR1 SQVTM, CDR2 ANQGSEA. The V gene end was trimmed by 4 bases and the J gene end by 7 bases; junction bases not matched to a gene: 5. The CDR3 has 12 amino acids. CDR3 sequence reads: CSVGQGAGEAFF. CDR3 coding DNA: TGCAGCGTTGGCCAGGGGGCGGGTGAAGCTTTCTTT.

The gene calls are TRBV4-1 and TRBJ2-1; 9 bases match TRBD1. The V and J ends lost 1 base and 0 bases, in that order; junction bases with no gene match: 10. This CDR3 has 19 amino acids. Germline CDR1 is MGHRA and CDR2 is YSYEKL. Written as DNA, the CDR3 is TGCGCCAGCAGCCAAGGGACGGAACAGGGGGCTGGCTCCTACAATGAGCAGTTCTTC. Its protein is CASSQGTEQGAGSYNEQFF.

The rearrangement uses TRBV6-5 and TRBJ1-2, with a weak D call TRBD1 (6 bases). Per the germline V gene, CDR1 is MNHEY and CDR2 is SVGAGI. V was clipped by 6 bases and J by 3 bases, with 8 bases between them. The CDR3 has 12 residues. CDR3: CASRSGDYGYTF. The CDR3 coding sequence is TGTGCCAGCAGGTCAGGGGACTATGGCTACACCTTC.

V gene TRBV5-6 combines with J gene TRBJ2-2; TRBD1 is a possible D gene (6 bases). The CDR3 totals 14 residues. Germline V gene data show CDR1 as SGHDT and CDR2 as YYEEEE. Trimming took off 0 bases at V and 6 bases at J, with 9 bases between the two ends. This CDR3 is CASSLGGRPGELFF. Written as DNA, the CDR3 is TGTGCCAGCAGCTTGGGGGGGCGCCCCGGGGAGCTGTTTTTT.

V and J are TRBV5-4 and TRBJ1-5, with D uncertain. Per the germline V gene, CDR1 is SGHNT and CDR2 is YYREEE (reference sequence). The V and J ends lost 0 bases and 1 base respectively, with 8 bases between them. The CDR3 is 15 amino acids. This CDR3 reads CASSLDPQSNQPQHF. CDR3 bases: TGTGCCAGCAGCTTGGATCCCCAAAGCAATCAGCCCCAGCATTTT.

V gene TRBV2 combines with J gene TRBJ1-3; D is undetermined. V lost 3 bases, J lost 1 base, and 7 bases lay in between. CDR1 is SNHLY, CDR2 FYNNEI, per germline. The CDR3 covers 14 residues. Written as DNA, the CDR3 is TGTGCCAGCAGTGATTTACGGTCTGGAAACACCATATATTTT. Translated, it gives CASSDLRSGNTIYF.

The V call is TRBV18, the J call TRBJ2-1; TRBD1 matches 7 bases. The CDR3 spans 18 residues. V was clipped by 1 base and J by 0 bases; unmatched bases: 9. CDR1 and CDR2 (germline): KGHSH, LQKENI. The CDR3 sequence is CASSPLDDRVFSYNEQFF. For the CDR3, the DNA is TGTGCCAGCTCACCACTGGATGACAGGGTATTCTCCTACAATGAGCAGTTCTTC.

This chain connects TRBV7-2 to TRBJ2-5; the D gene is possibly TRBD2 (7 bases). Germline CDR1 and CDR2: SGHTA and FQGNSA. This CDR3 has 13 residues. V was clipped by 5 bases and J by 7 bases, with 14 bases between them. CDR3 coding DNA: TGTGCCAGCAGCCCTCGGGGGGCGGTGACCCAGTACTTC. Amino acid sequence: CASSPRGAVTQYF. Filled out from reference TRBV7-2 and TRBJ2-5, the complete variable domain reads GAGVSQSPSNKVTEKGKDVELRCDPISGHTALYWYRQSLGQGLEFLIYFQGNSAPDKSGLPSDRFSAERTGGSVSTLTIQRTQQEDSAVYLCASSPRGAVTQYFGPGTRLLVL.

This clone was seen more than once but under ten times. This rearrangement joins TRBV6-5 to TRBJ2-7; 8 bases map to TRBD2. Germline V gene data show CDR1 as MNHEY and CDR2 as SVGAGI. Trimming at V came to 2 bases and at J to 1 base, leaving 1 base not matched to a gene. The CDR3 sequence is 14 residues long. In DNA form, the CDR3 reads TGTGCCAGCAGTTACCGGGAGGGGTCCTACGAGCAGTACTTC. It translates to CASSYREGSYEQYF.

The chain recombines TRBV10-3 with TRBJ2-3; no definite D call. Germline assignment: CDR1 ENHRY and CDR2 SYGVKD. The V end lost 10 bases, the J end lost 0 bases, and 8 bases lay between the germline ends. CDR3 length equals 12 residues. This chain's CDR3 is CATLSSTDTQYF. The CDR3, as DNA: TGTGCCACCCTATCTAGCACAGATACGCAGTATTTT.

This rearrangement joins TRBV5-1 to TRBJ2-7; D is perhaps TRBD2 (5 bases). The length of the CDR3 is 14 residues. V was clipped by 4 bases and J by 0 bases, with 11 bases between them. CDR1 SGHRS and CDR2 YFSETQ come from the germline V gene. CDR3 coding DNA: TGCGCCAGCAGCCAGGAAAGCGGCTCCTACGAGCAGTACGTC. Protein: CASSQESGSYEQYV.

This chain uses TRBV2 with TRBJ1-1; 8 bases are shared with TRBD1. From germline, CDR1 is SNHLY and CDR2 FYNNEI. Germline trimming cut 7 bases from V and 5 bases from J; bases unmatched to any gene: 6. CDR3 length equals 13 residues. The CDR3 here is CASNGQGVTEAFF. DNA of the CDR3: TGTGCCAGCAACGGACAGGGAGTAACTGAAGCTTTCTTT.

This chain joins TRBV5-4 and TRBJ2-7; 11 nucleotides line up with TRBD1. The CDR3 loop spans 17 amino acids. The V gene's germline CDR1 is SGHNT and CDR2 YYREEE (reference sequence). V was pared by 0 bases and J by 5 bases, with 10 bases of the junction left unmatched. The CDR3 bases are TGTGCCAGCAGCTTGGAGGGGCGGACAGGGGGCTTCAACGAGCAGTACTTC. Translation: CASSLEGRTGGFNEQYF.

The chain uses TRBV6-1 and TRBJ2-5; possibly TRBD2 for D (6 bases). The V end lost 1 base, the J end lost 7 bases, and 13 bases lay between the germline ends. CDR1 is MNHNS, CDR2 SASEGT, per germline. This CDR3 has 14 amino acids. CDR3 region: CASSEDGGYGTQYF. DNA for the CDR3: TGTGCCAGCAGTGAAGACGGAGGGTATGGGACCCAGTACTTC.

This chain joins TRBV11-2 and TRBJ2-5; the match to TRBD2 covers 14 bases. Per germline, CDR1 SGHAT and CDR2 FQNNGV. Losses at the gene ends were 5 bases for V and 5 bases for J; bases not matched to a gene: 13. The CDR3 has 18 residues. The CDR3 protein is CASSLRSGLAGVPETQYF. The CDR3 bases are TGTGCCAGCAGCCTGCGGTCGGGACTAGCGGGGGTTCCTGAGACCCAGTACTTC.

The J gene is TRBJ2-3, the V gene TRBV3-1 (or the pseudogene TRBV3-2); 10 bases are shared with TRBD1. The germline V gene encodes CDR1 LGHDT and CDR2 YNNKEL (reference sequence). V shed 4 bases and J 2 bases; nucleotides not matched to a gene: 6. The CDR3 contains 16 residues. DNA of the CDR3: TGTGCCAGCAGCCGACAGGGGGCTATCACCACAGATACGCAGTATTTT. Protein product: CASSRQGAITTDTQYF.

The chain is built from TRBV3-1 (or the pseudogene TRBV3-2) and TRBJ2-5; 9 nucleotides match TRBD2. The germline V gene has CDR1 LGHDT and CDR2 YNNKEL (reference sequence). The CDR3 consists of 15 residues. The J segment lost 4 bases and the V segment lost 5 bases, leaving 8 bases of the junction unmatched. CDR3 loop: CASSKAGGVAETQYF. The CDR3 coding sequence is TGTGCCAGCAGCAAAGCGGGGGGAGTTGCAGAGACCCAGTACTTC.

This clone was observed a single time. The gene calls are TRBV6-1 and TRBJ2-4; 7 bases agree with TRBD1. This CDR3 contains 17 residues. V gave up 2 bases and J gave up 0 bases; unmatched junction bases: 7. Germline CDR1 and CDR2: MNHNS and SASEGT. CDR3 region: CASSEPWTGRAKNIQYF. The CDR3 coding sequence is TGTGCCAGCAGTGAACCCTGGACAGGTCGAGCCAAAAACATTCAGTACTTC.

V is TRBV28 and J is TRBJ2-1; 11 nucleotides align to TRBD2. The germline V gene encodes CDR1 MDHEN and CDR2 SYDVKM. The length of the CDR3 is 17 residues. Trimming removed 6 bases from V and 4 bases from J; junction bases left unmatched: 11. The CDR3 DNA follows: TGTGCCAGCAGCTCCCTTTCGATAGCGGGGGGGTACAATGAGCAGTTCTTC. Encoded protein: CASSSLSIAGGYNEQFF. Complete variable domain (other parts from reference TRBV28 and TRBJ2-1): DVKVTQSSRYLVKRTGEKVFLECVQDMDHENMFWYRQDPGLGLRLIYFSYDVKMKEKGDIPEGYSVSREKKERFSLILESASTNQTSMYLCASSSLSIAGGYNEQFFGPGTRLTVL.